These 30 T cell receptor beta chains were sequenced from one sample in a study of Ad26.COV2.S vaccination and SARS-CoV-2 variants. Sample treatment: some 19 received Ad26.COV2.S at low or high dose, single or two shots; 5 received placebo; per-sample allocation not given. All samples were drawn on day 63, counting from the first vaccine or placebo injection. Here immunoSEQ multiplex PCR was the method, and the copy in TCRdb shows in-frame clones only, minus some. Here the sample spans around 370,000 clones, around 84% being singletons. The material was peripheral blood, obtained in a trial of Ad26.COV2.S vaccine versus placebo. Receptors were obtained from a person between 18 and 65 years old who received the Ad26.COV2.S COVID-19 vaccine or a placebo.

The rearrangement joins TRBV12-3 or TRBV12-4 to TRBJ1-4; unclear D gene. V lost 10 bases to trimming and J lost 6 bases, with 15 bases between them. The CDR3 runs to 13 residues. This chain's CDR3 is CATGLGDDEKLFF. As DNA, the CDR3 is TGTGCCACCGGATTAGGCGATGATGAAAAACTGTTTTTT.

The chain joins TRBV13 to TRBJ2-5; D gene uncertain. CDR3 length: 14 amino acids. Germline CDR1 reads PRHDT; CDR2 reads FYEKMQ (reference sequence). V was trimmed by 0 bases and J by 5 bases, leaving 10 bases between them. CDR3 amino acids: CASSLGRGWETQYF. CDR3 sequence (DNA): TGTGCCAGCAGCTTAGGCCGTGGGTGGGAGACCCAGTACTTC.

The chain uses TRBV2 and TRBJ2-2, with D unresolved. CDR3 size: 14 residues. Trimming took off 5 bases at V and 1 base at J, with 8 bases between the two ends. Per the germline V gene, CDR1 is SNHLY and CDR2 is FYNNEI. The CDR3 is CASSWVGNTGELFF. The CDR3 DNA follows: TGTGCCAGCAGTTGGGTCGGGAACACCGGGGAGCTGTTTTTT.

V usage is TRBV18 and J usage is TRBJ2-7, with 9 bases matching TRBD2. CDR3 length equals 14 residues. Germline CDR1 and CDR2: KGHSH and LQKENI. Losses at the gene ends were 3 bases for V and 5 bases for J; bases not matched to a gene: 5. This CDR3 reads CASSPSSGINEQYF. CDR3 coding DNA: TGTGCCAGCTCACCTTCTAGCGGGATCAACGAGCAGTACTTC.

This chain connects TRBV30 to TRBJ1-2, with 8 bases aligning to TRBD1. The V gene end was trimmed by 2 bases and the J gene end by 4 bases; junction bases not matched to a gene: 12. Germline lookup yields CDR1 GTSNPN and CDR2 SVGIG (reference sequence). The CDR3 contains 16 residues. CDR3 coding DNA: TGTGCCTGGAGTCCTAAACCGGCAGGGGGCATCTATGGCTACACCTTC. Encoded protein: CAWSPKPAGGIYGYTF.

The DNA for the CDR3 is TGTGCCTGGAGTCGGAAGGGCCCGAACACTGAAGCTTTCTTT. It codes for CAWSRKGPNTEAFF. The rearrangement uses TRBV30 and TRBJ1-1; D unresolved. V was clipped by 2 bases and J by 1 base, with 11 bases between them. Looked up from germline, CDR1 is GTSNPN and CDR2 is SVGIG (reference sequence). CDR3 size: 14 residues. Combining the CDR3 with reference TRBV30 and TRBJ1-1 gives the whole variable domain SQTIHQWPATLVQPVGSPLSLECTVEGTSNPNLYWYRQAAGRGLQLLFYSVGIGQISSEVPQNLSASRPQDRQFILSSKKLLLSDSGFYLCAWSRKGPNTEAFFGQGTRLTVV.

The chain links TRBV6-5 to TRBJ2-7; D not resolved. Per the germline V gene, CDR1 is MNHEY and CDR2 is SVGAGI. The CDR3 runs to 13 residues. Trimming took off 2 bases at V and 2 bases at J, with 7 bases between the two ends. The chain's CDR3 is CASSYRVTYEQYF. Written as DNA, the CDR3 is TGTGCCAGCAGTTACAGGGTCACCTACGAGCAGTACTTC.

The genes are TRBV11-3 and TRBJ2-7; no definite D call. The germline V gene has CDR1 SGHNT and CDR2 YENEEA. The CDR3 covers 13 residues. Trimming cost V 5 bases and J 5 bases, with 13 bases left between them. CDR3 loop: CASSPRPGNEQYF. DNA of the CDR3: TGTGCCAGCAGCCCCAGACCCGGAAACGAGCAGTACTTC.

J is TRBJ2-3 and V is TRBV15, with 7 bases that match TRBD2. Germline loops: CDR1 LNHNV, CDR2 YYDKDF (reference sequence). The CDR3 extends over 17 amino acids. Unmatched junction bases numbered 12, after V lost 2 bases and J lost 4 bases. Here the CDR3 reads CATSRPSGLPRPDTQYF. CDR3 bases: TGTGCCACCAGCAGACCATCGGGACTACCCAGACCAGATACGCAGTATTTT. The full variable domain, its missing parts supplied by reference TRBV15 and TRBJ2-3, is DAMVIQNPRYQVTQFGKPVTLSCSQTLNHNVMYWYQQKSSQAPKLLFHYYDKDFNNEADTPDNFQSRRPNTSFCFLDIRSPGLGDTAMYLCATSRPSGLPRPDTQYFGPGTRLTVL.

The chain couples TRBV7-2 to TRBJ2-3; D tentatively fits TRBD1 or TRBD2 (6 bases each). The CDR3 sequence is 16 residues long. V was cut by 3 bases and J by 7 bases, with 20 bases left in between. Germline V lookup: CDR1 SGHTA, CDR2 FQGNSA. The CDR3 DNA sequence: TGTGCCAGCAGCTTCCTAAAAGGAGGGGACAACTATACGCAGTATTTT. Its translation is CASSFLKGGDNYTQYF.

The rearrangement uses TRBV6-1 and TRBJ2-7; D not resolved. V lost 2 bases and J lost 7, with 21 bases in between. This CDR3 has 16 amino acids. The V gene's germline CDR1 is MNHNS and CDR2 SASEGT. This CDR3 is CASSEYGYVGGLEQYF. In DNA form, the CDR3 reads TGTGCCAGCAGTGAATACGGTTATGTCGGCGGCCTAGAGCAGTACTTC.

The chain couples TRBV6-7 to TRBJ2-7, with D possibly being TRBD1 (6 bases). TRBV6-7 is an open reading frame, and its role is uncertain. The CDR3 is 11 amino acids. The germline V and J ends were trimmed by 9 bases and 6 bases, with 12 bases remaining between them. This CDR3 reads CARLGHPEQYF. The DNA for the CDR3 is TGTGCCAGATTGGGACATCCCGAGCAGTACTTC.

This clone was picked up a small number of times. The chain couples TRBV13 to TRBJ1-1; the D is unclear. Germline V gene data show CDR1 as PRHDT and CDR2 as FYEKMQ (reference sequence). V was clipped by 3 bases and J by 0 bases, with 2 bases between them. The CDR3 consists of 12 residues. The CDR3 loop reads CASSFMNTEAFF. The DNA for the CDR3 is TGTGCCAGCAGCTTCATGAACACTGAAGCTTTCTTT.

The rearrangement uses TRBV30 and TRBJ2-3; D not certain. The CDR3 is 11 residues long. Trimming stripped 3 bases from V and 2 bases from J, with 3 bases between. From germline, CDR1 is GTSNPN and CDR2 SVGIG (reference sequence). The CDR3 DNA is TGTGCCTGGAGCACCACAGATACGCAGTATTTT. Translation: CAWSTTDTQYF.

Comments on this clone: At the DNA level, this CDR3 is encoded by other sequences in the same sample as well. V is TRBV12-3 or TRBV12-4 and J is TRBJ1-2, with 8 bases aligning to TRBD1. J was trimmed by 6 bases and V by 6 bases; bases with no gene match: 6. The CDR3 totals 13 residues. As DNA, the CDR3 is TGTGCCAGCAGAAGAGGACAGGGTCATGGCTACACCTTC. Translation gives CASRRGQGHGYTF.

This clone has more than one count but fewer than ten. The V call is TRBV7-9, the J call TRBJ1-1, with 8 bases fitting TRBD1. The CDR3 totals 16 residues. The V gene end was trimmed by 6 bases and the J gene end by 0 bases; junction bases not matched to a gene: 9. Germline values: CDR1 SEHNR, CDR2 FQNEAQ (reference sequence). The CDR3 reads CASRGQGPPMNTEAFF. The CDR3 DNA follows: TGTGCCAGCAGAGGACAGGGACCACCTATGAACACTGAAGCTTTCTTT.

The rearrangement uses TRBV5-4 and TRBJ1-2, with 10 bases fitting TRBD1. V was pared by 4 bases and J by 8 bases, with 8 bases of the junction left unmatched. Per germline, CDR1 SGHNT and CDR2 YYREEE (reference sequence). The CDR3 is 14 residues long. The CDR3 spells CASSQRQGAGGYTF. The CDR3 bases are TGTGCCAGCAGCCAAAGACAGGGGGCTGGCGGCTACACCTTC.

In this sample, this clone turned up a few times. The V call is TRBV5-6, the J call TRBJ1-1, with 7 bases that match TRBD1. V shed 3 bases and J 4 bases; nucleotides not matched to a gene: 9. The CDR3 contains 15 residues. Looked up from germline, CDR1 is SGHDT and CDR2 is YYEEEE. For the CDR3, the DNA is TGTGCCAGCAGCTCATACCCGACAGGGCCCACTGAAGCTTTCTTT. Its translation: CASSSYPTGPTEAFF.

The chain joins TRBV7-2 to TRBJ2-7, with 8 positions matching TRBD1. CDR3 size: 15 residues. CDR1 SGHTA and CDR2 FQGNSA come from the germline V gene. The J segment lost 3 bases and the V segment lost 1 base, leaving 5 bases of the junction unmatched. DNA for the CDR3: TGTGCCAGCAGCTTAGACGGAACAGGGGGCTACGAGCAGTACTTC. This sequence encodes CASSLDGTGGYEQYF.

This sequence joins TRBV5-1 and TRBJ2-7; tentative D call: TRBD1 (5 bases). V lost 4 bases to trimming and J lost 3 bases, with 8 bases between them. Per the germline V gene, CDR1 is SGHRS and CDR2 is YFSETQ. The CDR3 extends over 12 amino acids. This CDR3 is CASSMDIYEQYF. For the CDR3, the DNA is TGCGCCAGCAGCATGGACATCTACGAGCAGTACTTC.

The V call is TRBV5-6, the J call TRBJ2-7; the match to TRBD1 covers 11 bases. V lost 1 base to trimming and J lost 6 bases; unmatched junction nucleotides: 3. The CDR3 has 14 amino acids. Germline V CDR1 and CDR2: SGHDT, YYEEEE. The CDR3 sequence: CASSLSGTGGEQYF. CDR3 nucleotides: TGTGCCAGCAGCTTGAGCGGGACAGGGGGCGAGCAGTACTTC.

CDR3 DNA: TGTGCCACCAGCTCGAGAAAGGGGGGGACAGGGGACTATGGCTACACCTTC. Protein sequence: CATSSRKGGTGDYGYTF. V usage is TRBV24-1 and J usage is TRBJ1-2; TRBD1 matches at 10 bases. The ends lost 7 bases at V and 3 bases at J; junction bases unmatched: 13. The CDR3 has 17 residues. The V gene's germline CDR1 is KGHDR and CDR2 SFDVKD.

The chain uses TRBV10-1 and TRBJ1-1, with 7 bases fitting TRBD1. J lost 1 base, V lost 3 bases, and 2 bases had no gene match. Germline V lookup: CDR1 WNHNN, CDR2 SYGVQD (reference sequence). The CDR3 runs 14 residues. The CDR3 spells CASSDGTENTEAFF. The CDR3 coding sequence is TGCGCCAGCAGTGATGGGACAGAGAACACTGAAGCTTTCTTT.

This rearrangement joins TRBV4-2 to TRBJ1-2, with 10 bases that match TRBD1. This CDR3 region has 13 residues. Trimming took 3 bases from V and 13 from J; bases not matched to a gene: 8. CDR1 and CDR2 (germline): LGHNA, YNFKEQ. The CDR3 sequence: CASSQGQGPRFTF. The CDR3, as DNA: TGTGCCAGCAGCCAGGGACAGGGGCCTCGGTTCACCTTC.

Turning to this clone: Different DNA sequences within this sample yield the same CDR3. The chain joins TRBV18 to TRBJ2-7; no clear D gene. The CDR3 extends over 13 amino acids. V shed 4 bases and J shed 0 bases, with 7 bases lying between them. Germline CDR1 KGHSH, CDR2 LQKENI. The CDR3 is CASSQGSSYEQYF. The CDR3 DNA is TGTGCCAGCTCACAGGGCAGCTCCTACGAGCAGTACTTC.

The chain couples TRBV3-1 (or the pseudogene TRBV3-2) to TRBJ1-3; D gene unclear. This CDR3 spans 16 amino acids. Germline CDR1 LGHDT, CDR2 YNNKEL (reference sequence). Between the trimmed V and J ends, which lost 0 bases and 2 bases, there was a span of 11 bases. As DNA, the CDR3 is TGTGCCAGCAGCCAAGATAGGGAAAGGGCTGGAAACACCATATATTTT. Its protein product is CASSQDRERAGNTIYF.

V gene TRBV28 combines with J gene TRBJ1-5, with TRBD1 identical over 10 bases. Germline assignment: CDR1 MDHEN and CDR2 SYDVKM. The CDR3 length is 14 residues. The J segment lost 15 bases and the V segment lost 5 bases, leaving 13 bases of the junction unmatched. The CDR3 sequence is CASSLKPGQGLGHF. The CDR3 region has the DNA TGTGCCAGCAGTCTAAAACCGGGACAGGGGCTTGGGCATTTT.

The chain carries TRBV5-1 and TRBJ2-7, with D perhaps assigned TRBD1 or TRBD2 (6 bases each). From germline, CDR1 is SGHRS and CDR2 YFSETQ. V dropped 4 bases and J dropped 8 bases, with 19 bases sitting between them. This CDR3 is 14 amino acids long. The CDR3 sequence: CASSPFQAGGKQYF. CDR3 DNA: TGCGCCAGCAGCCCGTTTCAGGCCGGGGGCAAGCAGTACTTC.

The V gene is TRBV5-5, the J gene TRBJ1-5, with D unresolved. The germline V and J ends were trimmed by 1 base and 0 bases, with 8 bases remaining between them. The CDR3 has 15 amino acids. Germline CDR1 SGHKS, CDR2 YYEKEE (reference sequence). Written as DNA, the CDR3 is TGTGCCAGCAGCTTGTGGTTATTTAGCAATCAGCCCCAGCATTTT. Amino acid sequence: CASSLWLFSNQPQHF.

This chain joins TRBV5-4 and TRBJ1-3; D gene unclear. The V and J ends lost 2 bases and 8 bases respectively, with 14 bases between them. The CDR3 totals 14 residues. Germline CDR1 is SGHNT and CDR2 is YYREEE (reference sequence). The CDR3 reads CASSLDSPSDTIYF. The CDR3 DNA is TGTGCCAGCAGCTTAGACTCCCCCAGTGACACCATATATTTT.